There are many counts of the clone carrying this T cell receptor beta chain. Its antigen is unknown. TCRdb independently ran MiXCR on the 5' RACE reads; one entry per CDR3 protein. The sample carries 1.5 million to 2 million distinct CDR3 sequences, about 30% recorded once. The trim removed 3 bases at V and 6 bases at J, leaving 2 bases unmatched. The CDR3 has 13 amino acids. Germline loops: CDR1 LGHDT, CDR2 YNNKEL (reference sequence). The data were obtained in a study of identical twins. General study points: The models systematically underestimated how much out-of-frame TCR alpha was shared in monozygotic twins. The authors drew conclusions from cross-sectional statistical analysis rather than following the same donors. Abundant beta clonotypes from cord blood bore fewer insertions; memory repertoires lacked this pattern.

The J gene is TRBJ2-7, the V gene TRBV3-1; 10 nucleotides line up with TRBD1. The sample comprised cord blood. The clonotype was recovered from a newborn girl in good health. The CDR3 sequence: CASSQGQGTEQYF. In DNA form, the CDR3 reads TGTGCCAGCAGCCAGGGACAGGGGACCGAGCAGTACTTC.